The source of this TCR beta chain is a study of T-cell memory formation after mild COVID-19. General study results and limits: The study found contracting CD4+ clones mainly in CM and EM and contracting CD8+ clones in EMRA. Memory from before infection featured some responding clones, which suggests cross-reactive memory joined. Later expanders leaned toward CD4+, whereas clones contracting from day 15 to 85 were balanced CD4/CD8.

To note about this clonotype: Its target is not known.

TCRdb ran MiXCR on the 5' RACE reads and lists one entry per CDR3 protein. Here the sample spans about 120,000 distinct CDR3 sequences, roughly 20% being singletons. Germline V CDR1 and CDR2: SNHLY, FYNNEI. Trimming removed 11 bases from V and 1 base from J; junction bases left unmatched: 7. The CDR3 is made up of 13 amino acids. The chain couples TRBV2 to TRBJ1-1; TRBD1 agrees at 7 bases. Sequencing input: PBMCs or a T cell subset sorted from them (not recorded which). The TCR comes from a man aged 18 to 30 who had mild COVID-19 (a few samples of this study predate the infection). Cell type and time point are not known. The CDR3 sequence: CAATTGKNTEAFF. CDR3 in DNA: TGTGCCGCAACGACAGGGAAGAACACTGAAGCTTTCTTT.